These T cell receptor beta chains were read from a single sample in a study of shared clonotypes between healthy human individuals. This table comes from immunoSEQ multiplex PCR, and its TCRdb copy is limited to in-frame clones, with some not included. This sample yields about 1,900,000 clones, of which about 95% are seen a single time; 1% to 1.5% belongs to the top ten. Sequencing was done on a sample of naive CD8+ T cells sorted from blood. These receptors were taken from a man between 18 and 29 years old in good health. CDR3s leave out the opening cysteine and the closing phenylalanine or tryptophan. The D gene is left open where the match is weak. Clone size is stated in some rows and not others, as once, few, many or a class when expanded.

j_gene | v_gene | d_gene | abundance | CDR3aa
TRBJ1-3 | TRBV7-9 | TRBD1 | . | ASSLTATGFGNTIY
TRBJ1-4 | TRBV11-2 | . | . | ASSLTNEKLF
TRBJ2-7 | TRBV7-6 | . | . | ASSLEGSGEQY
TRBJ2-2 | TRBV25-1 | . | . | ASSAGLSTGELF
TRBJ1-1 | TRBV6-6 | . | . | ASSYSPRTEAF
TRBJ2-4 | TRBV28 | . | . | ASSWGQGNIQY
TRBJ1-1 | TRBV6-5 | . | . | ASSLTRGAKDTEAF
TRBJ1-1 | TRBV19 | . | . | ASKIMGNTEAF
TRBJ2-7 | TRBV7-6 | . | . | ASSLESYTYEQY
TRBJ2-3 | TRBV9 | . | . | ASSPHTASTDTQY
TRBJ2-2 | TRBV30 | . | . | ACPSYTGELF
TRBJ2-3 | TRBV27 | . | . | ASKHVAVSTDTQY
TRBJ2-7 | TRBV5-6 | . | . | ASSPTGGVSEQY
TRBJ2-6 | TRBV9 | . | . | ASSRGANVLT
TRBJ2-7 | TRBV4-3 | TRBD2 | once | ANITSGSSYEQY
TRBJ2-7 | TRBV4-1 | TRBD2 | . | ASSQNGGAYEQY
TRBJ2-1 | TRBV27 | . | . | ASSLTGTFGVNEQF